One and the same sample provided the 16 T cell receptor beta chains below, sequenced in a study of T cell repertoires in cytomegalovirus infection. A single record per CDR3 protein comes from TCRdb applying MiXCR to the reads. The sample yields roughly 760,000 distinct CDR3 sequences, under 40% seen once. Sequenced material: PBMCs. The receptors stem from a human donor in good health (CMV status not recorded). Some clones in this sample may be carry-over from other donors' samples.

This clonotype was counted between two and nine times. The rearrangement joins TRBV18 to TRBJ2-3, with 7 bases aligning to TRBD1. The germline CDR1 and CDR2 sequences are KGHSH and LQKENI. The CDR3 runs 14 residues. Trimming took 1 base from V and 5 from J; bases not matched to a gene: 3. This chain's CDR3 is CASSPQGAGDTQYF. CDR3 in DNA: TGTGCCAGCTCACCACAGGGGGCCGGAGATACGCAGTATTTT.

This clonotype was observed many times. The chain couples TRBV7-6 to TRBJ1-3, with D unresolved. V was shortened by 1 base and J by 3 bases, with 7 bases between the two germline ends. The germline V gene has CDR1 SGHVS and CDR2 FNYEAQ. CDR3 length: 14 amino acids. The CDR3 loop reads CASSLEAVGNTIYF. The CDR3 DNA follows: TGTGCCAGCAGCTTAGAGGCAGTTGGAAACACCATATATTTT. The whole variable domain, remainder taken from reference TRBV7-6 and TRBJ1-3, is GAGVSQSPRYKVTKRGQDVALRCDPISGHVSLYWYRQALGQGPEFLTYFNYEAQQDKSGLPNDRFSAERPEGSISTLTIQRTEQRDSAMYRCASSLEAVGNTIYFGEGSWLTVV.

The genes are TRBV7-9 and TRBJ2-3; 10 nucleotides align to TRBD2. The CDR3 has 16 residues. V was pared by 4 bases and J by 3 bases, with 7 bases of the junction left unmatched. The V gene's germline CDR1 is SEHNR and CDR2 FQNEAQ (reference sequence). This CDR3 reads CASSSLTTSGTDTQYF. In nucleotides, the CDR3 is TGTGCCAGCAGCTCCTTGACGACTAGCGGGACAGATACGCAGTATTTT.

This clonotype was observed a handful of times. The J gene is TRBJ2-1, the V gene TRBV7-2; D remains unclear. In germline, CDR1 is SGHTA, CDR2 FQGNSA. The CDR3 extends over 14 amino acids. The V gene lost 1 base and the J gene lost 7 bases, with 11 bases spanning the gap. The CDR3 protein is CASSLVPMGNEQFF. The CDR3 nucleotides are TGTGCCAGCAGCTTAGTCCCCATGGGGAATGAGCAGTTCTTC.

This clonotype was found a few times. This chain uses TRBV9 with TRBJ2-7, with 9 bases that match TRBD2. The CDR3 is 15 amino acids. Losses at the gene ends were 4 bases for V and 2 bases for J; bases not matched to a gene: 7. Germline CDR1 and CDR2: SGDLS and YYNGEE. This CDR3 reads CASSPVAGATYEQYF. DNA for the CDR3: TGTGCCAGCAGCCCCGTAGCGGGGGCAACCTACGAGCAGTACTTC.

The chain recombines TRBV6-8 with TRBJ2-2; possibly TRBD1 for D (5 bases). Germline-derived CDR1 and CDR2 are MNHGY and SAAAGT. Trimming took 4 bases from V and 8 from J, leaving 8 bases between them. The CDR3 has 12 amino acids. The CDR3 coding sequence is TGTGCCAGCAGTTCCGCAGGGGGGGAGCTGTTTTTT. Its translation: CASSSAGGELFF.

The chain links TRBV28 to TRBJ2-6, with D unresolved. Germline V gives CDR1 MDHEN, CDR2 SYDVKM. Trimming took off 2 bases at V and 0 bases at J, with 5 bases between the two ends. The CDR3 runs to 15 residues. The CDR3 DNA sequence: TGTGCCAGCAGTTTACCCAGCTCTGGGGCCAACGTCCTGACTTTC. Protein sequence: CASSLPSSGANVLTF.

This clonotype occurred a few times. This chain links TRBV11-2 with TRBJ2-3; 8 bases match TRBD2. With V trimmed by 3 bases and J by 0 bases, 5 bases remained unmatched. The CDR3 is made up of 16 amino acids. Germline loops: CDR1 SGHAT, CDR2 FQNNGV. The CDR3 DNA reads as TGTGCCAGCAGCTTTAGCGGGGCTAAAAGCACAGATACGCAGTATTTT. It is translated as CASSFSGAKSTDTQYF.

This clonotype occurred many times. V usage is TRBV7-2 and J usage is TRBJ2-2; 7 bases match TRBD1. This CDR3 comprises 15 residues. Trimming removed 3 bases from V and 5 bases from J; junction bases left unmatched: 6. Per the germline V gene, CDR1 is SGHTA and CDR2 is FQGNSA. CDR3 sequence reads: CASSLDRSWTGELFF. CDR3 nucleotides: TGTGCCAGCAGCTTGGACAGGTCTTGGACCGGGGAGCTGTTTTTT.

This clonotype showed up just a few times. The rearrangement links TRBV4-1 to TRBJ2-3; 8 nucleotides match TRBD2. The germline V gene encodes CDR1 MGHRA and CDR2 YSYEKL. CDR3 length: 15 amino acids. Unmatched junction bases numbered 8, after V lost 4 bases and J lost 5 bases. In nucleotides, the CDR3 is TGCGCCAGCAGCCCCTTTAGCGGGGACCGAGATACGCAGTATTTT. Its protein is CASSPFSGDRDTQYF.

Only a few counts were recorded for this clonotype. The CDR3 nucleotides are TGTGCCAGCAGTTACTTGCGCGAGGGAACGGTAGGGGGCCAGTACTTC. Translating gives CASSYLREGTVGGQYF. The gene calls are TRBV6-5 and TRBJ2-7; the match to TRBD1 covers 7 bases. V trimming: 1 base; J trimming: 10 bases; junction bases outside the gene matches: 16. Germline loops: CDR1 MNHEY, CDR2 SVGAGI. CDR3 length: 16 amino acids.

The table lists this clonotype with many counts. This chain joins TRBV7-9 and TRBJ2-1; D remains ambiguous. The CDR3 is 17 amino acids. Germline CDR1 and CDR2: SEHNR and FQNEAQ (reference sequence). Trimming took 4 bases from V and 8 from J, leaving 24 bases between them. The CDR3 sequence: CASSSEVGDSMDDEQFF. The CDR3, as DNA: TGTGCCAGCAGCTCCGAGGTAGGAGACTCCATGGACGATGAGCAGTTCTTC.

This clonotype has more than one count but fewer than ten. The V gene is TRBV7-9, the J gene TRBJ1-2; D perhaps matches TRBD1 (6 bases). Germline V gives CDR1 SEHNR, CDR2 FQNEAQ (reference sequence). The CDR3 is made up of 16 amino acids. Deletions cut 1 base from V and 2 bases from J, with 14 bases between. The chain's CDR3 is CASSLVVPDRNYGYTF. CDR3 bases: TGTGCCAGCAGCTTAGTAGTCCCGGACAGAAACTATGGCTACACCTTC.

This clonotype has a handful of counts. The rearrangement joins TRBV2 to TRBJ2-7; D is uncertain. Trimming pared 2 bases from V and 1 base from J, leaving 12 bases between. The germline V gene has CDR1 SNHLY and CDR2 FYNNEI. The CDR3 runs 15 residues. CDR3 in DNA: TGTGCCAGCAGTGAATATCCCCAGTTATCCTACGAGCAGTACTTC. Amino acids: CASSEYPQLSYEQYF.

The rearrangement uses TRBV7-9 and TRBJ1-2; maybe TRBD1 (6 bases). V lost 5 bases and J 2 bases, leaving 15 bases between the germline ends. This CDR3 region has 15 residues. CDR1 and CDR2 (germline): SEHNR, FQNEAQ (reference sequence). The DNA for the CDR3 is TGTGCCAGCAGCGACGGACAGAACTTGAACTATGGCTACACCTTC. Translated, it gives CASSDGQNLNYGYTF.

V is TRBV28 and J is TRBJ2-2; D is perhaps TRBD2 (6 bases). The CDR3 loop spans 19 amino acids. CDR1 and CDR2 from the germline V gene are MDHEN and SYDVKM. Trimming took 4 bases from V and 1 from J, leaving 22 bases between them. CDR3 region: CASSWDSSRDPLNTGELFF. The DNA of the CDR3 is TGTGCCAGCAGTTGGGACTCATCCCGGGACCCTTTGAACACCGGGGAGCTGTTTTTT.